A selection of T cell receptor beta chains follows, all from one sample in a study of blood T cell repertoires in COVID-19. Sequencing was performed with immunoSEQ multiplex PCR; in TCRdb, only in-frame clones are kept and a portion is missing. The sample has 200,000 to 300,000 clones; around 90% are singletons. Specimen: peripheral blood. The receptors stem from an older woman with COVID-19, enrolled during active disease. The CDR3 runs from the conserved cysteine through the conserved F or W. A D gene is named only where the DNA matches it firmly. Clone sizes are given selectively: once, few, many, or a class where the clone is expanded.

j_gene	d_gene	abundance	len	v_gene	CDR3nt	CDR3aa
TRBJ2-1	TRBD2	-	19	TRBV28	TGTGCCAGCAGTTTTAGCGGACTAGCGGGAAAAGGGTCCTACAATGAGCAGTTCTTC	CASSFSGLAGKGSYNEQFF
TRBJ2-5	TRBD1	-	14	TRBV11-3	TGTGCCAGCAGCTCCGGACAGGTAGAAGAGACCCAGTACTTC	CASSSGQVEETQYF
TRBJ2-1	TRBD2	-	15	TRBV7-8	TGTGCCAGCAGCGAGGGACTAGCGGGAGTGAATGAGCAGTTCTTC	CASSEGLAGVNEQFF
TRBJ1-3	TRBD1	-	16	TRBV5-4	TGTGCCAGCAGCTCGCCAACAGGGGGACCTGGAAACACCATATATTTT	CASSSPTGGPGNTIYF
TRBJ2-1	TRBD2	-	13	TRBV5-6	TGTGCCAGCAGCTGGGCTCGGGGGGGCGAGCAGTTCTTC	CASSWARGGEQFF
TRBJ2-5	TRBD2	-	17	TRBV7-3	TGTGCCAGCAGCCCCGGACTAGCGGGAACGATTGGGGAGACCCAGTACTTC	CASSPGLAGTIGETQYF
TRBJ2-5	-	-	16	TRBV15	TGTGCCACCAGCAGAGATCGGGGCAGGGGATTGGAGACCCAGTACTTC	CATSRDRGRGLETQYF
TRBJ2-1	TRBD2	-	14	TRBV7-3	TGTGCCAGCAGCCCGGGAGCCGGGGGGAATGAGCAGTTCTTC	CASSPGAGGNEQFF
TRBJ2-7	TRBD1	-	15	TRBV10-3	TGTGCCAAGCCTTTCGAGGGGGCTTTCGATATCGGGCAGTACTTC	CAKPFEGAFDIGQYF
TRBJ2-2	-	-	17	TRBV24-1	TGTGCCACCAGTGACTCTACCGCGCGAAGGAGGGCCGGGGAGCTGTTTTTT	CATSDSTARRRAGELFF
TRBJ2-7	TRBD1	-	15	TRBV28	TGTGCCAGCAGTGACAGGGTTGGTATCTCCTACGAGCAGTACTTC	CASSDRVGISYEQYF
TRBJ2-1	TRBD2	-	15	TRBV6-4	TGTGCCAGCAGTGAGCGGGAGGAGCCCTACAATGAGCAGTTCTTC	CASSEREEPYNEQFF
TRBJ2-1	TRBD2	-	19	TRBV5-1	TGCGCCAGCAGCGTTTATACTACGGGGGCTAGCGGGAAGGATAATGAGCAGTTCTTC	CASSVYTTGASGKDNEQFF
TRBJ1-2	-	few	13	TRBV11-2	TGTGCCAGCAGCTTAGGGCGGTTCTATGGCTACACCTTC	CASSLGRFYGYTF
TRBJ2-5	TRBD2	-	17	TRBV5-4	TGTGCCAGCAGCCCCTGGGGGACTAGCGGGGGCCAAGAGACCCAGTACTTC	CASSPWGTSGGQETQYF
TRBJ1-1	TRBD1	-	16	TRBV24-1	TGTGCCACCAGCCTGGGACAGCGGATCATGAACACTGAAGCTTTCTTT	CATSLGQRIMNTEAFF
TRBJ1-2	-	-	12	TRBV27	TGTGCCAGCAGTCCTTGCGAGGCTGGCTACACCTTC	CASSPCEAGYTF
TRBJ2-7	TRBD1	-	17	TRBV4-1	TGCGCCAGCAGCCAAGAACCCACAGGGGCCGCCCCCTACGAGCAGTACTTC	CASSQEPTGAAPYEQYF
TRBJ1-2	TRBD1	-	15	TRBV25-1	TGTGCCAGCGGGATCGACAGGGGAGGAGGGTATGGCTACACCTTC	CASGIDRGGGYGYTF
TRBJ2-5	-	-	16	TRBV28	TGTGCCAGCGGAATGTCGGGAGCTTGGTATCAAGAGACCCAGTACTTC	CASGMSGAWYQETQYF
TRBJ1-5	-	-	14	TRBV27	TGTGCCAGCAGTTTTCGGGCAGGGGATCAGCCCCAGCATTTT	CASSFRAGDQPQHF
TRBJ2-7	-	-	15	TRBV7-9	TGTGCCAGCAAACGGGGGGCGGTAGACTCCTACGAGCAGTACTTC	CASKRGAVDSYEQYF
TRBJ1-3	-	-	15	TRBV28	TGTGCCAGCAGTCTACCCCCAGGGACAGGAAACACCATATATTTT	CASSLPPGTGNTIYF
TRBJ1-2	-	-	12	TRBV10-3	TGTGCCATCAGTGTGGCGGACTATGGCTACACCTTC	CAISVADYGYTF
TRBJ2-1	TRBD2	-	13	TRBV10-3	TGTGCCATCAGCCTAGCGGGAGTCAATGAGCAGTTCTTC	CAISLAGVNEQFF
TRBJ2-3	-	-	15	TRBV7-6	TGTGCCAGCAGCTTGGACACCGCTAGCACAGATACGCAGTATTTT	CASSLDTASTDTQYF
TRBJ1-2	TRBD1	-	12	TRBV29-1	TGCAGCGTTCGGACAGGGGAGTATGGCTACACCTTC	CSVRTGEYGYTF
TRBJ1-1	-	-	12	TRBV28	TGTGCCAGCAGTACTCCCGGGGCTGAAGCTTTCTTT	CASSTPGAEAFF
TRBJ2-1	-	-	19	TRBV21-1	TGTGCCAGCCGGTGTTGTTTCCTACCCACTAGCGGGTACTACAATGAGCAGTTCTTC	CASRCCFLPTSGYYNEQFF
TRBJ2-5	-	-	13	TRBV19	TGTGCCAGTAGTATAGGAGTACAAGAGACCCAGTACTTC	CASSIGVQETQYF
TRBJ1-6	TRBD1	-	17	TRBV7-9	TGTGCCAGCAGCTCGGGACAGCTCACTGAGACAAATTCACCCCTCCACTTT	CASSSGQLTETNSPLHF
TRBJ2-7	TRBD1	-	16	TRBV28	TGTGCCACTCGAGTACCGGGACAGGGGGCCGGGCGCGAGCAGTACTTC	CATRVPGQGAGREQYF
TRBJ1-2	-	-	12	TRBV12-3/TRBV12-4	TGTGCCAGCAACTACTTAGGCTATGGCTACACCTTC	CASNYLGYGYTF
TRBJ2-7	-	-	14	TRBV6-2/TRBV6-3	TGTGCCAGCAGTTACTACGGGAGTCTTTACGAGCAGTACTTC	CASSYYGSLYEQYF
TRBJ1-3	-	-	15	TRBV5-1	TGCGCCAGCAGCTACCAGGCTGGTTCTGGAAACACCATATATTTT	CASSYQAGSGNTIYF
TRBJ1-3	TRBD1	-	14	TRBV5-6	TGTGCCAGCAAAAGACAGGGGGATGGAAACACCATATATTTT	CASKRQGDGNTIYF
TRBJ2-4	-	-	14	TRBV18	TGTGCCAGCTCACCAATGGCTTCCCGCTGCCTTCAGTACTTC	CASSPMASRCLQYF
TRBJ1-2	-	-	13	TRBV5-1	TGCGCCAGCAGGGATAGTCAGGGCCAGGGCTACACCTTC	CASRDSQGQGYTF
TRBJ2-1	TRBD1	-	15	TRBV19	TGTGCCAGTAGTATAGTAAGGACAGGCAACAATGAGCAGTTCTTC	CASSIVRTGNNEQFF
TRBJ2-3	-	-	14	TRBV7-6	TGTGCCAGCAGCTTAGTCGGGGGCACAGATACGCAGTATTTT	CASSLVGGTDTQYF
TRBJ2-3	-	-	11	TRBV3-1/TRBV3-2	TGTGCCAGCAGACTCACAGATACGCAGTATTTT	CASRLTDTQYF
TRBJ2-1	-	-	19	TRBV18	TGTGCCAGCTCACCGATTCGACAGCCACTTAGGAGCTCCTACAATGAGCAGTTCTTC	CASSPIRQPLRSSYNEQFF
TRBJ2-5	-	-	15	TRBV7-3	TGTGCCAGCAGCCGCCTAGGTCTATACCAAGAGACCCAGTACTTC	CASSRLGLYQETQYF
TRBJ2-3	TRBD2	-	13	TRBV3-1/TRBV3-2	TGTGCCAGCAGCCCAAGACTAGCGGGACTGCAGTATTTT	CASSPRLAGLQYF
TRBJ1-1	-	-	12	TRBV27	TGTGCCAGCAGAGCGACAGGCACTGAAGCTTTCTTT	CASRATGTEAFF
TRBJ1-1	-	-	13	TRBV5-6	TGTGCCAGCACTGCGGGGGAGAACACTGAAGCTTTCTTT	CASTAGENTEAFF
TRBJ2-7	TRBD2	-	16	TRBV5-5	TGTGCCAGCAGCTTGGGGTCCGCGGGAGTAGGATACGAGCAGTACTTC	CASSLGSAGVGYEQYF
TRBJ1-6	-	once	15	TRBV5-6	TGTGCCAGCAGCCCGCGGGCCTCGGGGGATTCACCCCTCCACTTT	CASSPRASGDSPLHF
TRBJ1-5	-	-	13	TRBV18	TGTGCCAGCTCACTTGACCAGGGTCAGCCCCAGCATTTT	CASSLDQGQPQHF